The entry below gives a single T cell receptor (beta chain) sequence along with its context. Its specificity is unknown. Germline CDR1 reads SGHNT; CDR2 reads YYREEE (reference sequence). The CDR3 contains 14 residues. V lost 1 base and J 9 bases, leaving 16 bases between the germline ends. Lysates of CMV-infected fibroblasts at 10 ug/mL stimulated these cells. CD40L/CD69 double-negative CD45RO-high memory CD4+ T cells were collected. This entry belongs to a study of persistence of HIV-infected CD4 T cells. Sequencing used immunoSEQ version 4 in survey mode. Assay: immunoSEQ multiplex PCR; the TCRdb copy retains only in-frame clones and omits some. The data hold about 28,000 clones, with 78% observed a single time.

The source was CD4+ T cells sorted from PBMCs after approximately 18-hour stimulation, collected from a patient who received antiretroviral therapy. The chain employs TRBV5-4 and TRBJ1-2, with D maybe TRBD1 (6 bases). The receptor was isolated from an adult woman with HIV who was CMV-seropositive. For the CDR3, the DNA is TGTGCCAGCAGCTTGACAGGGAGGGAACGGAGCTACACCTTC. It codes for CASSLTGRERSYTF.